A selection of T cell receptor beta chains follows, all from one sample in a study of shared clonotypes between healthy human individuals. Only in-frame clones appear in the TCRdb table, and some are missing; sequencing was by immunoSEQ multiplex PCR. The sample shows some 1,900,000 clones, about 95% of them seen only once. Material for sequencing was naive CD8+ T cells sorted from blood. The receptor set was obtained from a man between 18 and 35 years old in good health. Each CDR3 is given with its conserved first and last residue. The D gene is left open where the match is weak. Clone size is shown for a subset of rows, as once, few, many or a class of expanded clone.

d_call: TRBD1
v_call: TRBV2
clone_size: few
j_call: TRBJ1-1
cdr3_nt: TGTGCCAGCAGTCTAGACAGGGGAATGAACACTGAAGCTTTCTTT
cdr3_aa: CASSLDRGMNTEAFF

d_call: .
v_call: TRBV5-4
clone_size: .
j_call: TRBJ1-2
cdr3_nt: TGTGCCAGCAGAACCTCCGCTAACTATGGCTACACCTTC
cdr3_aa: CASRTSANYGYTF

d_call: .
v_call: TRBV6-5
clone_size: .
j_call: TRBJ2-7
cdr3_nt: TGTGCCAGCAGTTACGCCTGGACGGTCGGAGAGCAGTACTTC
cdr3_aa: CASSYAWTVGEQYF

d_call: TRBD2
v_call: TRBV5-4
clone_size: .
j_call: TRBJ2-3
cdr3_nt: TGTGCCAGCACCCCCAGGACTAGGGACGGAGATACGCAGTATTTT
cdr3_aa: CASTPRTRDGDTQYF

d_call: .
v_call: TRBV28
clone_size: .
j_call: TRBJ1-1
cdr3_nt: TGTGCCAGCAGTTCCGTCTCGGGAGGGCTCTTATCTTACACTGAAGCTTTCTTT
cdr3_aa: CASSSVSGGLLSYTEAFF

d_call: .
v_call: TRBV10-2
clone_size: .
j_call: TRBJ2-7
cdr3_nt: TGCGCCAGCAGTGAGGGCCCAGGGGCCCCAGTCGAGCAGTACTTC
cdr3_aa: CASSEGPGAPVEQYF

d_call: TRBD2
v_call: TRBV5-1
clone_size: .
j_call: TRBJ2-3
cdr3_nt: TGCGCCAGCAGCCCCGGGACTAGCGGGGCCGAGGTTTGGGGTACGCAGTATTTT
cdr3_aa: CASSPGTSGAEVWGTQYF

d_call: .
v_call: TRBV29-1
clone_size: .
j_call: TRBJ2-1
cdr3_nt: TGCAGCGTTGTGGCGGCATCCTACAATGAGCAGTTCTTC
cdr3_aa: CSVVAASYNEQFF

d_call: .
v_call: TRBV4-3
clone_size: .
j_call: TRBJ2-5
cdr3_nt: TGCGCCAGCAGCCCCTGGGAGAGTCTTCAAAAGTACCAAGAGACCCAGTACTTC
cdr3_aa: CASSPWESLQKYQETQYF

d_call: .
v_call: TRBV7-8
clone_size: .
j_call: TRBJ2-3
cdr3_nt: TGTGCCAGCAGCGTACCCTTGGGGTGGGGAACAGATACGCAGTATTTT
cdr3_aa: CASSVPLGWGTDTQYF

d_call: .
v_call: TRBV7-6
clone_size: .
j_call: TRBJ2-3
cdr3_nt: TGTGCCAGCAGCTTAAGGGAGACAGGGAGGCTCAGCACAGATACGCAGTATTTT
cdr3_aa: CASSLRETGRLSTDTQYF

d_call: TRBD2
v_call: TRBV12-5
clone_size: .
j_call: TRBJ2-7
cdr3_nt: TGTGCTAGTGGTTTTGAGACTAGCCCGATCTACGAGCAGTACTTC
cdr3_aa: CASGFETSPIYEQYF

d_call: .
v_call: TRBV28
clone_size: .
j_call: TRBJ1-1
cdr3_nt: TGTGCCAGCAGTTTATCTGGGGTGCGAGGAACGACTGAAGCTTTCTTT
cdr3_aa: CASSLSGVRGTTEAFF

d_call: .
v_call: TRBV5-6
clone_size: .
j_call: TRBJ2-7
cdr3_nt: TGTGCCAGCAGCTTAGGGGGGCGTTACGAGCAGTACTTC
cdr3_aa: CASSLGGRYEQYF

d_call: TRBD1
v_call: TRBV6-1
clone_size: few
j_call: TRBJ1-6
cdr3_nt: TGTGCCACCAGGCCAAGGACAGGGGAATCACCCCTCCACTTT
cdr3_aa: CATRPRTGESPLHF

d_call: .
v_call: TRBV7-9
clone_size: .
j_call: TRBJ1-5
cdr3_nt: TGTGCCAGCAGCACAGGTACAGGGAGTCAGCCCCAGCATTTT
cdr3_aa: CASSTGTGSQPQHF

d_call: TRBD1
v_call: TRBV4-1
clone_size: .
j_call: TRBJ1-1
cdr3_nt: TGCGCCAGCAGCCAGAACCCTTGGGGGGAGGGGGCCTTTGAAGCTTTCTTT
cdr3_aa: CASSQNPWGEGAFEAFF

d_call: TRBD2
v_call: TRBV7-2
clone_size: .
j_call: TRBJ2-1
cdr3_nt: TGTGCCAGCAGCTTTTTCCTAGCGGACTACTACAATGAGCAGTTCTTC
cdr3_aa: CASSFFLADYYNEQFF

d_call: TRBD1
v_call: TRBV5-4
clone_size: .
j_call: TRBJ2-7
cdr3_nt: TGTGCCAGCAGCGTGGGACAGGGGGCCTCCTACGAGCAGTACTTC
cdr3_aa: CASSVGQGASYEQYF

d_call: TRBD2
v_call: TRBV9
clone_size: .
j_call: TRBJ2-7
cdr3_nt: TGTGCCAGCAGCGTGGGGGACTACAATACCTACGAGCAGTACTTC
cdr3_aa: CASSVGDYNTYEQYF

d_call: .
v_call: TRBV27
clone_size: .
j_call: TRBJ2-1
cdr3_nt: TGTGCCAGCAGTCTGACGGGGTACAATGAGCAGTTCTTC
cdr3_aa: CASSLTGYNEQFF

d_call: TRBD2
v_call: TRBV5-8
clone_size: .
j_call: TRBJ2-1
cdr3_nt: TGTGCCAGCAGCTTGGTTGGACTAGCGGTATCCTACAATGAGCAGTTCTTC
cdr3_aa: CASSLVGLAVSYNEQFF

d_call: .
v_call: TRBV9
clone_size: .
j_call: TRBJ1-1
cdr3_nt: TGTGCCAGCAGCGTAGTATCGGGACTGACTCCCATTTTT
cdr3_aa: CASSVVSGLTPIF

d_call: TRBD2
v_call: TRBV7-6
clone_size: .
j_call: TRBJ2-1
cdr3_nt: TGTGCCAGCAGCTCCTTAGGCGGGGGGGCCTACAATGAGCAGTTCTTC
cdr3_aa: CASSSLGGGAYNEQFF

d_call: .
v_call: TRBV2
clone_size: .
j_call: TRBJ2-2
cdr3_nt: TGTGCCAGCAGCGTAACAGGTACCGGGGAGCTGTTTTTT
cdr3_aa: CASSVTGTGELFF

d_call: TRBD2
v_call: TRBV6-5
clone_size: .
j_call: TRBJ2-5
cdr3_nt: TGTGCCAGCAGTTACGGACTAGCGGGAGCCCAGGCCCAGTACTTC
cdr3_aa: CASSYGLAGAQAQYF

d_call: .
v_call: TRBV9
clone_size: .
j_call: TRBJ1-1
cdr3_nt: TGTGCCAGCAGCCCGGAGCCCGCGGGTGAAGCTTTCTTT
cdr3_aa: CASSPEPAGEAFF

d_call: .
v_call: TRBV14
clone_size: .
j_call: TRBJ2-7
cdr3_nt: TGTGCCAGCAGCCAAGGGGGAAATATCGTCTACGAGCAGTACTTC
cdr3_aa: CASSQGGNIVYEQYF

d_call: .
v_call: TRBV29-1
clone_size: .
j_call: TRBJ1-3
cdr3_nt: TGCAGCGTTGAAAGGTATTCTTCTGGAAACACCATATATTTT
cdr3_aa: CSVERYSSGNTIYF

d_call: .
v_call: TRBV7-2
clone_size: .
j_call: TRBJ1-3
cdr3_nt: TGTGCCAGCAGCTTAGCCGGCCTATACTTGGAAGAAACGAACACCATATATTTT
cdr3_aa: CASSLAGLYLEETNTIYF

d_call: .
v_call: TRBV28
clone_size: .
j_call: TRBJ1-2
cdr3_nt: TGTGCCAGCAGTTTAAGGGTTCCCAACTATGGCTACACCTTC
cdr3_aa: CASSLRVPNYGYTF

d_call: TRBD1
v_call: TRBV5-4
clone_size: once
j_call: TRBJ2-7
cdr3_nt: TGTGCCAGCAGCTGGGACAGGGGCGACGAGCAGTACTTC
cdr3_aa: CASSWDRGDEQYF

d_call: TRBD2
v_call: TRBV27
clone_size: .
j_call: TRBJ2-1
cdr3_nt: TGTGCCAGCAGTTTAGTGGCGGGAGTGAACAATGAGCAGTTCTTC
cdr3_aa: CASSLVAGVNNEQFF

d_call: .
v_call: TRBV5-6
clone_size: .
j_call: TRBJ1-2
cdr3_nt: TGTGCCAGCAAACCAGGGGCTAACTATGGCTACACCTTC
cdr3_aa: CASKPGANYGYTF

d_call: TRBD2
v_call: TRBV9
clone_size: .
j_call: TRBJ2-5
cdr3_nt: TGTGCCAGCGCCCCGTCGGGGGGGTTGGGGGAGACCCAGTACTTC
cdr3_aa: CASAPSGGLGETQYF

d_call: .
v_call: TRBV12-5
clone_size: .
j_call: TRBJ1-1
cdr3_nt: TGTGCTAGTCATCGGACAGAGAACACTGAAGCTTTCTTT
cdr3_aa: CASHRTENTEAFF

d_call: .
v_call: TRBV7-2
clone_size: few
j_call: TRBJ2-7
cdr3_nt: TGTGCCAGCAGCTTAGCGGGGGCCTACGAGCAGTACTTC
cdr3_aa: CASSLAGAYEQYF

d_call: .
v_call: TRBV13
clone_size: .
j_call: TRBJ2-7
cdr3_nt: TGTGCCAGCAGCTTAAGTGACTACTCCTACGAGCAGTACTTC
cdr3_aa: CASSLSDYSYEQYF

d_call: TRBD1
v_call: TRBV2
clone_size: .
j_call: TRBJ1-1
cdr3_nt: TGTGCCAGCAGCGAACGAGGGGGCACTTTGGAAGCTTTCTTT
cdr3_aa: CASSERGGTLEAFF

d_call: TRBD1
v_call: TRBV7-9
clone_size: .
j_call: TRBJ1-6
cdr3_nt: TGTGCCAGCAGCTCGGACAGGGGGCTTAATAATTCACCCCTCCACTTT
cdr3_aa: CASSSDRGLNNSPLHF

d_call: TRBD2
v_call: TRBV4-3
clone_size: .
j_call: TRBJ2-5
cdr3_nt: TGCGCCAGCAGCCAAGCCCTACTAGCGGAGGAAGAGACCCAGTACTTC
cdr3_aa: CASSQALLAEEETQYF

d_call: TRBD2
v_call: TRBV11-2
clone_size: once
j_call: TRBJ2-3
cdr3_nt: TGTGCCAGCAGCCCGGAACTAGCGGGGGCCCGCACAGATACGCAGTATTTT
cdr3_aa: CASSPELAGARTDTQYF

d_call: .
v_call: TRBV19
clone_size: .
j_call: TRBJ2-7
cdr3_nt: TGTGCCAGTAGTATTAACCCTAGCGCAAGCTCCTACGAGCAGTACTTC
cdr3_aa: CASSINPSASSYEQYF

d_call: .
v_call: TRBV9
clone_size: .
j_call: TRBJ2-2
cdr3_nt: TGTGCCAGCAGCGGTCGCGGGGCAGAAAACACCGGGGAGCTGTTTTTT
cdr3_aa: CASSGRGAENTGELFF

d_call: .
v_call: TRBV14
clone_size: once
j_call: TRBJ2-5
cdr3_nt: TGTGCCAGCAGCCAAGATTGGGAGACCCAGTACTTC
cdr3_aa: CASSQDWETQYF

d_call: .
v_call: TRBV6-1
clone_size: once
j_call: TRBJ2-3
cdr3_nt: TGTGCCAGCACCCTGAGGGGTGCAGATACGCAGTATTTT
cdr3_aa: CASTLRGADTQYF

d_call: TRBD1
v_call: TRBV27
clone_size: .
j_call: TRBJ1-1
cdr3_nt: TGTGCCAGCAGCTATGACAGGGGGCAGACTGAAGCTTTCTTT
cdr3_aa: CASSYDRGQTEAFF

d_call: .
v_call: TRBV27
clone_size: few
j_call: TRBJ2-1
cdr3_nt: TGTGCCAGCAGTCCGGGACTTCGGGGTGAGCAGTTCTTC
cdr3_aa: CASSPGLRGEQFF

d_call: .
v_call: TRBV5-1
clone_size: .
j_call: TRBJ2-7
cdr3_nt: TGCGCCAGCAGCTTGGCCAGGGCAGGGGCCTACGAGCAGTACTTC
cdr3_aa: CASSLARAGAYEQYF

d_call: .
v_call: TRBV5-6
clone_size: .
j_call: TRBJ1-2
cdr3_nt: TGTGCCAGCAGCTTGGGTGGGGCTGGCTACACCTTC
cdr3_aa: CASSLGGAGYTF

d_call: .
v_call: TRBV5-1
clone_size: .
j_call: TRBJ2-7
cdr3_nt: TGCGCCAGCAGCGCATACTTGGGCTACGAGCAGTACTTC
cdr3_aa: CASSAYLGYEQYF

d_call: .
v_call: TRBV15
clone_size: .
j_call: TRBJ2-7
cdr3_nt: TGTGCCACCAGCAGCGAGACCCCCGACGAGCAGTACTTC
cdr3_aa: CATSSETPDEQYF

d_call: .
v_call: TRBV27
clone_size: .
j_call: TRBJ2-7
cdr3_nt: TGTGCCAGCGGGATTAGGGCCTACGAGCAGTACTTC
cdr3_aa: CASGIRAYEQYF

d_call: TRBD2
v_call: TRBV7-6
clone_size: .
j_call: TRBJ2-1
cdr3_nt: TGTGCCAGCAGCCTTCTAGCGGGAGAAGGCAATGAGCAGTTCTTC
cdr3_aa: CASSLLAGEGNEQFF

d_call: TRBD1
v_call: TRBV10-3
clone_size: .
j_call: TRBJ1-5
cdr3_nt: TGTGCCATCAGTGAACCGGACAGGGAGCCCCAGCATTTT
cdr3_aa: CAISEPDREPQHF

d_call: .
v_call: TRBV6-8
clone_size: .
j_call: TRBJ2-4
cdr3_nt: TGTGCCAGCAGTTACTACGACAGGCCCAAAAACATTCAGTACTTC
cdr3_aa: CASSYYDRPKNIQYF

d_call: .
v_call: TRBV5-1
clone_size: .
j_call: TRBJ1-1
cdr3_nt: TGCGCCAGCAGCTTGGATCGGGGCACTGAAGCTTTCTTT
cdr3_aa: CASSLDRGTEAFF